Listed below are T cell receptor beta chains from one sample, sequenced in a study of cytomegalovirus exposure and HLA in healthy donors. The table came from immunoSEQ multiplex PCR; TCRdb's copy has only in-frame clones and leaves some out. The data hold over 85,000 clones, with approximately 94% observed a single time. Input material: PBMCs. These receptors all come from a woman aged 25 to 45 in good health and CMV-seropositive. The CDR3 runs from the conserved cysteine through the conserved F or W. A D gene is named only where the DNA matches it firmly. Clone sizes are given selectively: once, few, many, or a class where the clone is expanded.

TRBV10-3	-	TRBJ2-5	-	CAISTNGGRETQYF	TGTGCCATCAGCACAAACGGAGGGAGAGAGACCCAGTACTTC
TRBV9	TRBD1	TRBJ1-2	-	CASSVGEQGAVGYTF	TGTGCCAGCAGCGTAGGCGAACAGGGGGCAGTTGGCTACACCTTC
TRBV10-3	TRBD1	TRBJ1-5	-	CAISETGVDNQPQHF	TGTGCCATCAGTGAAACAGGGGTAGACAATCAGCCCCAGCATTTT
TRBV5-1	-	TRBJ2-5	-	CASSLDLARRQETQYF	TGCGCCAGCAGCTTGGATCTAGCGAGACGCCAAGAGACCCAGTACTTC
TRBV7-8	-	TRBJ2-2	-	CASSLSRQPNTGELFF	TGTGCCAGCAGCTTAAGCCGCCAACCCAACACCGGGGAGCTGTTTTTT
TRBV7-9	-	TRBJ2-7	-	CASSPLTRDNYEQYF	TGTGCCAGCAGTCCACTGACCCGGGACAATTACGAGCAGTACTTC
TRBV7-2	TRBD1	TRBJ1-3	once	CASSPGTGGIRSGNTIYF	TGTGCCAGCAGCCCCGGGACAGGGGGTATTCGCTCTGGAAACACCATATATTTT
TRBV28	-	TRBJ2-1	-	CASTQRRGSWDEQFF	TGTGCCAGCACCCAGCGTAGGGGTAGTTGGGATGAGCAGTTCTTC
TRBV30	TRBD2	TRBJ2-7	-	CAWSRTSGRGEQYF	TGTGCCTGGAGCCGGACTAGCGGGAGGGGAGAGCAGTACTTC
TRBV9	-	TRBJ2-4	-	CASSVASGLSVAKNIQYF	TGTGCCAGCAGCGTAGCTTCAGGGCTGTCAGTAGCCAAAAACATTCAGTACTTC
TRBV5-1	-	TRBJ2-3	-	CAILGRVRSPATDTQYF	TGCGCCATCCTAGGGCGGGTCCGTTCTCCCGCCACAGATACGCAGTATTTT
TRBV19	TRBD1	TRBJ1-2	-	CASSINRGRFGYTF	TGTGCCAGTAGTATTAACAGGGGGCGGTTTGGCTACACCTTC
TRBV9	TRBD1	TRBJ2-3	-	CASSVGQGQGDTQYF	TGTGCCAGCAGCGTAGGGCAGGGACAGGGCGATACGCAGTATTTT
TRBV11-2	-	TRBJ1-5	-	CASSLDSLAAQHF	TGTGCCAGCAGCTTAGACAGCCTTGCGGCCCAGCATTTT
TRBV7-2	-	TRBJ1-5	-	CASSLGSQGGQPQHF	TGTGCCAGCAGCTTAGGCTCCCAGGGCGGACAGCCCCAGCATTTT
TRBV7-9	-	TRBJ2-1	-	CASSLDAAGGVLEQFF	TGTGCCAGCAGCTTAGATGCAGCGGGTGGAGTATTGGAGCAGTTCTTC
TRBV25-1	-	TRBJ1-1	-	CASSGITEAFF	TGTGCCAGCAGTGGTATAACTGAAGCTTTCTTT
TRBV15	TRBD2	TRBJ2-1	-	CATSRVGTSGRAGQFF	TGTGCCACCAGCAGAGTTGGGACTAGCGGGAGGGCCGGGCAGTTCTTC
TRBV27	-	TRBJ2-7	-	CASSPNLARASYEQYF	TGTGCCAGCAGTCCTAACCTAGCTCGGGCCTCCTACGAGCAGTACTTC
TRBV7-9	-	TRBJ2-1	-	CASSLGAGNNEQFF	TGTGCCAGCAGCTTAGGCGCGGGGAACAATGAGCAGTTCTTC
TRBV5-4	-	TRBJ2-3	-	CASSLEGGRGGDTQYF	TGTGCCAGCAGCTTGGAGGGCGGGAGAGGGGGAGATACGCAGTATTTT
TRBV27	-	TRBJ2-5	-	CASSLSFRGATQYF	TGTGCCAGCAGTTTAAGTTTCCGGGGGGCAACCCAGTACTTC
TRBV7-9	TRBD2	TRBJ2-1	-	CASSLGRRGRAPEQFF	TGTGCCAGCAGCTTAGGTCGGCGCGGGAGGGCCCCTGAGCAGTTCTTC
TRBV7-6	TRBD2	TRBJ2-7	-	CASSPLLAGVYEQYF	TGTGCCAGCAGCCCCTTGCTTGCGGGAGTCTACGAGCAGTACTTC
TRBV4-3	-	TRBJ1-2	-	CASSQDRWGGYYGYTF	TGCGCCAGCAGCCAAGATCGGTGGGGGGGTTACTATGGCTACACCTTC
TRBV28	-	TRBJ2-4	once	CASSFPGRGAKNIQYF	TGTGCCAGCAGTTTTCCAGGGCGTGGAGCCAAAAACATTCAGTACTTC
TRBV10-3	TRBD1	TRBJ2-3	-	CAIMGQFLTDTQYF	TGTGCCATCATGGGACAGTTCCTCACAGATACGCAGTATTTT
TRBV6-5	-	TRBJ1-5	-	CASSQRDTSNQPQHF	TGTGCCAGCAGTCAACGGGACACTAGCAATCAGCCCCAGCATTTT
TRBV19	TRBD1	TRBJ2-5	-	CASRKGTGKETQYF	TGTGCCAGTAGGAAAGGGACAGGGAAAGAGACCCAGTACTTC
TRBV5-1	TRBD2	TRBJ2-1	-	CASQPGLAGGVRYNEQFF	TGCGCCAGCCAACCGGGACTAGCGGGAGGTGTTCGCTACAATGAGCAGTTCTTC
TRBV7-3	TRBD1	TRBJ2-7	-	CASSSLLDRTLEQYF	TGTGCCAGCAGCTCCCTATTGGACAGGACTCTCGAGCAGTACTTC
TRBV28	TRBD1	TRBJ1-1	-	CASSVGGVTEAFF	TGTGCCAGCAGTGTAGGGGGCGTCACTGAAGCTTTCTTT
TRBV6-1	-	TRBJ2-7	-	CASSRDLSSYEQYF	TGTGCCAGCAGTCGGGACTTAAGCTCCTACGAGCAGTACTTC